This TCR beta chain was captured in a study of blood T cell repertoires in COVID-19. In the study overall: Whether acute or convalescent, the COVID-19 samples came from the United States, Italy and Spain. PBMCs, B-cell-depleted T cells, or T cells provided the cDNA or gDNA that made up the material.

With 2 bases removed from V and 5 bases from J, the gap between germline ends came to 10 bases. The CDR3 is made up of 13 amino acids. Germline V gene lookup returns CDR1 WNHNN and CDR2 SYGVQD (reference sequence). In the original workflow: Amplifying reference gene primers gave estimates of nucleated cell counts. Only in-frame clones appear in the TCRdb table, and some are missing; sequencing was by immunoSEQ multiplex PCR. V and J calls plus clone size are reproduced from that table; the DNA served to infer D and trimming. This sample yields roughly 74,000 clones, of which approximately 84% are seen a single time; 36% belongs to the top ten.

The source is an older man with acute or convalescent COVID-19. Sequenced input: peripheral blood. The chain carries TRBV10-1 and TRBJ2-7, with D possibly being TRBD2 (5 bases). CDR3 in amino acids: CASSETRVDEQYF. CDR3 bases: TGCGCCAGCAGTGAGACGAGGGTGGACGAGCAGTACTTC.